A selection of T cell receptor beta chains follows, all from one sample in a study of cytomegalovirus exposure and HLA in healthy donors. Assay: immunoSEQ multiplex PCR; the TCRdb copy retains only in-frame clones and omits some. The repertoire includes 250,000 to 350,000 clones, roughly 89% of them detected once, and 2% to 3% sits in the top ten. Input material: PBMCs. These receptors came from a woman under 30 in good health and CMV-seronegative. Both conserved end residues are part of each CDR3. D genes are given only for firm matches. The listing skips clone size in some rows; elsewhere it reads once, few, many or a size class.

TRBJ2-1,.,TRBV2,.,TGTGCCAGCAGTGATCGGACTACGTACAATGAGCAGTTCTTC,CASSDRTTYNEQFF
TRBJ2-1,.,TRBV6-1,.,TGTGCCAGCTTAAACAGGGATTCCTACAATGAGCAGTTCTTC,CASLNRDSYNEQFF
TRBJ1-2,TRBD1,TRBV10-3,.,TGTGCCATCAGTGAGTCGCGGGACAGCCCCGGCTCTAACTATGGCTACACCTTC,CAISESRDSPGSNYGYTF
TRBJ1-6,TRBD1,TRBV19,few,TGTGCCAGTAGTATAACAGGGGAGGATTCACCCCTCCACTTT,CASSITGEDSPLHF
TRBJ1-1,.,TRBV6-1,.,TGTGCCAGCAGTCCAGAACCGAACACTGAAGCTTTCTTT,CASSPEPNTEAFF
TRBJ2-3,TRBD2,TRBV7-6,.,TGTGCCAGCAGCTTAGGTCCTAGCGGGGGGGCGTCAGATACGCAGTATTTT,CASSLGPSGGASDTQYF
TRBJ1-2,TRBD1,TRBV6-1,.,TGTGCCAGCAGTGTAAGAGGGGGCGACTATGGCTACACCTTC,CASSVRGGDYGYTF
TRBJ1-2,TRBD1,TRBV7-9,.,TGTGCCAGCAGCCTACAGGGGGCAGGCAGATCTTATGGCTACACCTTC,CASSLQGAGRSYGYTF
TRBJ1-1,TRBD1,TRBV9,.,TGTGCCAGCAGCGAGGGGGCTAAGAACACTGAAGCTTTCTTT,CASSEGAKNTEAFF
TRBJ1-3,.,TRBV9,.,TGTGCCAGCAGCGTAGCGGGTAGTCCTGGAAACACCATATATTTT,CASSVAGSPGNTIYF
TRBJ1-5,TRBD1,TRBV5-1,.,TGCGCCAGCAGCTTGTCCAGGACAGGGGGAGGCCAGCCCCAGCATTTT,CASSLSRTGGGQPQHF
TRBJ2-1,TRBD2,TRBV18,.,TGTGCCAGCTCACCGCCACTAGCGGGGGCCCAAGGTGACAATGAGCAGTTCTTC,CASSPPLAGAQGDNEQFF
TRBJ1-1,TRBD1,TRBV30,.,TGTGCCTGGTCCCAGGGGGTACAGAACACTGAAGCCTTCTTT,CAWSQGVQNTEAFF
TRBJ1-1,TRBD1,TRBV12-5,.,TGTGCTAGTGGTTTCTCCCGGGACAGAGCTGAAGCTTTCTTT,CASGFSRDRAEAFF
TRBJ1-5,TRBD1,TRBV2,.,TGTGCCAGCACTGACCAGGGGGTCTCTAATCAGCCCCAGCATTTT,CASTDQGVSNQPQHF
TRBJ2-7,.,TRBV28,.,TGTGCCAGCAGTTTGCGGACAGCCTACGAGCAGTACTTC,CASSLRTAYEQYF
TRBJ2-7,.,TRBV13,.,TGTGCCAGCAGCTTAGGCCGTACAGTTTCCTTTAGCTCCTACGAGCAGTACTTC,CASSLGRTVSFSSYEQYF
TRBJ2-1,.,TRBV7-8,.,TGTGCCAGCAGCGCCGGGACTCCCGTCGAGTTCTTC,CASSAGTPVEFF
TRBJ2-3,.,TRBV6-6,.,.,CASSSSRKGTDTQYF
TRBJ2-7,TRBD1,TRBV18,.,TGTGCCAGCTCACCATCGCTACAGGGGTACGAGCAGTACTTC,CASSPSLQGYEQYF
TRBJ1-2,.,TRBV6-5,.,TGTGCCAGCAGTTACAGTCCAGGGGCTGAATATGGCTACACCTTC,CASSYSPGAEYGYTF
TRBJ2-5,TRBD2,TRBV12-5,.,TGTGCTAGTGCCCAGGGAGGGGCGGAAGAGACCCAGTACTTC,CASAQGGAEETQYF
TRBJ2-7,.,TRBV4-2,.,TGTGCCAGCAGCCAATATGGTCGACAGAGCTCCTACGAGCAGTACTTC,CASSQYGRQSSYEQYF
TRBJ1-2,.,TRBV28,.,TGTGCCAGCAGGCTTACAACTTCTAGGGGCTATGGCTACACCTTC,CASRLTTSRGYGYTF
TRBJ2-1,.,TRBV27,.,TGTGCCAGCAGTTTATCACGGGGGGCTGGGGATGAGCAGTTCTTC,CASSLSRGAGDEQFF
TRBJ1-3,.,TRBV19,.,TGTGCCAGTAGTAGGGCGGACACTGGAAACACCATATATTTT,CASSRADTGNTIYF
TRBJ2-7,.,TRBV29-1,.,TGCAGCGTCGTAAAGACAGGCTACGAGCAGTACTTC,CSVVKTGYEQYF
TRBJ2-2,TRBD1,TRBV4-1,.,TGCGCCAGCAGTCTTCTTGGGGGACAGGGGTACGGAGGCACCGGGGAGCTGTTTTTT,CASSLLGGQGYGGTGELFF
TRBJ2-7,TRBD1,TRBV5-1,.,TGCGCCAGCAGCTTACAGGGGTTTAACAACGAGCAGTACTTC,CASSLQGFNNEQYF
TRBJ1-2,.,TRBV7-2,once,TGTGCCAGCACCACGACCTTGGGGGCACAACTTAACTATGGCTACACCTTC,CASTTTLGAQLNYGYTF
TRBJ2-1,.,TRBV2,.,TGTGCCAGCATTCCCCGGTCAGGTTACAATGAGCAGTTCTTC,CASIPRSGYNEQFF
TRBJ1-6,.,TRBV18,.,TGTGCCAGCTCACCTACCGGGAATTCACCCCTCCACTTT,CASSPTGNSPLHF
TRBJ1-2,.,TRBV28,.,TGTGCCAGCAGGGGCAACTATGGCTACACCTTC,CASRGNYGYTF
TRBJ1-4,TRBD1,TRBV6-1,.,TGTGCCAGCAGTGAATTGGGGGGACAGACTTATGAAAAACTGTTTTTT,CASSELGGQTYEKLFF
TRBJ2-7,.,TRBV13,.,TGTGCCAGCAGCTTAAGTTCGCTCGGGGACGAGCAGTACTTC,CASSLSSLGDEQYF
TRBJ2-7,TRBD2,TRBV6-1,.,TGTGCCAGCAGTGAACTAGCGGGGAGCTCCTACGAGCAGTACTTC,CASSELAGSSYEQYF
TRBJ1-5,.,TRBV27,.,TGTGCCAGCAGTTCTATGGGCTATCAGCCCCAGCATTTT,CASSSMGYQPQHF
TRBJ2-1,.,TRBV27,.,TGTGCCAGCGGCACCGACAGAGCTAATGAGCAGTTCTTC,CASGTDRANEQFF
TRBJ2-5,TRBD2,TRBV4-2,once,TGTGCCAGCAGCCAAGGGCCTATAGCGGGGGGGCAAGAGACCCAGTACTTC,CASSQGPIAGGQETQYF
TRBJ2-7,.,TRBV5-1,.,TGCGCCAGCAGCCTTCAAACTAGCTCCTACGAGCAGTACTTC,CASSLQTSSYEQYF
TRBJ1-1,.,TRBV5-4,.,TGTGCCAGCAGCTTAGAGGTCATGAACACTGAAGCTTTCTTT,CASSLEVMNTEAFF
TRBJ2-3,TRBD1,TRBV5-4,once,TGTGCCAGCAGCTTGGTGGCAGGGGGAGGCACAGATACGCAGTATTTT,CASSLVAGGGTDTQYF
TRBJ2-1,TRBD2,TRBV18,once,TGTGCCAGCTCACCGACAAGCGGGGGGGCCTCCGATGAGCAGTTCTTC,CASSPTSGGASDEQFF
TRBJ1-6,TRBD1,TRBV2,.,TGTGCCAGCAGACCGACAGGGGGCTTGTTCAATTCACCCCTCCACTTT,CASRPTGGLFNSPLHF
TRBJ2-2,TRBD2,TRBV5-1,.,TGCGCCAGCAGCATCCTGGGGGGGACCGGGGAGCTGTTTTTT,CASSILGGTGELFF
TRBJ2-5,.,TRBV4-2,few,TGTGCCAGCAGCCAAGAACCAGGGCCAGAGACCCAGTACTTC,CASSQEPGPETQYF
TRBJ1-1,.,TRBV5-1,.,TGCGCCAGCAGCTTGGCGGACAGTCGCGGAGCTTTCTTT,CASSLADSRGAFF
TRBJ1-2,TRBD1,TRBV6-5,.,TGTGCCAGCAGTTACGCCGGACAGGGGTCGTCCTATGGCTACACCTTC,CASSYAGQGSSYGYTF
TRBJ2-1,TRBD2,TRBV7-9,.,TGTGCCAGCAGCTCGTCTTCGGCGGGGGGGCGGTACAATGAGCAGTTCTTC,CASSSSSAGGRYNEQFF
TRBJ1-3,.,TRBV19,once,TGTGCCACCCAAGGGGCAGCCCTAGGAAACACCATATATTTT,CATQGAALGNTIYF
TRBJ2-7,.,TRBV6-1,.,TGTGCCAGCAGTAGTTGGGACTCGGTTGACGAGCAGTACTTC,CASSSWDSVDEQYF
TRBJ1-5,TRBD1,TRBV5-4,.,TGTGCCAGCAGCTTGGGGGACAGGGGAGCTGTAGCGCCCCAGCATTTT,CASSLGDRGAVAPQHF
TRBJ1-4,.,TRBV9,.,TGTGCCAGCAGCGTAGGGGCCAGCCGGGAAAAACTGTTTTTT,CASSVGASREKLFF
TRBJ2-7,TRBD1,TRBV27,.,TGTGCCAGCAGTCCCCCAGGGGGCAATTGGGGCGAGCAGTACTTC,CASSPPGGNWGEQYF